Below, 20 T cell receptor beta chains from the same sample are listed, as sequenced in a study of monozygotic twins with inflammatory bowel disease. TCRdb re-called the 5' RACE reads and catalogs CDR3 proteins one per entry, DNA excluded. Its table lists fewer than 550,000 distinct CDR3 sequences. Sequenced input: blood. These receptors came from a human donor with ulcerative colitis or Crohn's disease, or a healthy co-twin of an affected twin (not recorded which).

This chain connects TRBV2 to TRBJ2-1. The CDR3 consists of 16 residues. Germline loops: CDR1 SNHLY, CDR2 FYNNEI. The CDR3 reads CASSDSGRSSYNEQFF.

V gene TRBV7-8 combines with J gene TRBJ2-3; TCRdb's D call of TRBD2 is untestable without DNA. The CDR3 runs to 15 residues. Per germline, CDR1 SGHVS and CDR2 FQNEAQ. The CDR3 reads CASSLVGGITDTQYF.

The CDR3 sequence is CSARVLSGPPYEQYF. The V gene is TRBV20-1, the J gene TRBJ2-7; with no DNA, the TCRdb D assignment of TRBD2 cannot be verified. The CDR3 length is 15 residues. Germline CDR1 is DFQATT and CDR2 is SNEGSKA (reference sequence).

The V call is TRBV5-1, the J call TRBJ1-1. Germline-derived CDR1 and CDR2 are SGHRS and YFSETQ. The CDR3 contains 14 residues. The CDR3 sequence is CASNYGVGNTEAFF.

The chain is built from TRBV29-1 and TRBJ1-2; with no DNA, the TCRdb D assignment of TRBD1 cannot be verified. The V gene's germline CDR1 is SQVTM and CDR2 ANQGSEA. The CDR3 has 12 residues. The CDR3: CSVTGANYGYTF.

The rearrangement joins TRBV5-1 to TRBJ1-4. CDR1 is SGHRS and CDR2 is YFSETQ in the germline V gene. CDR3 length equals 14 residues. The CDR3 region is CASRLGPTNEKLFF.

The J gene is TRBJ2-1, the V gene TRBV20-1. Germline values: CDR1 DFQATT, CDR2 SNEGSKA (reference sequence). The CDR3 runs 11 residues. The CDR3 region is CSAPSPNEQFF.

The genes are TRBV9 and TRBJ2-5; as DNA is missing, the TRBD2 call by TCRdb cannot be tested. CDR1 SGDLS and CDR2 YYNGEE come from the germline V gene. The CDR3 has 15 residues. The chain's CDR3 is CASSGGPSSVETQYF.

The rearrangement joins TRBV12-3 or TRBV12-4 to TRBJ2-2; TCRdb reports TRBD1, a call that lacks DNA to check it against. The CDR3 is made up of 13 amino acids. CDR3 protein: CASSSTLGGELFF.

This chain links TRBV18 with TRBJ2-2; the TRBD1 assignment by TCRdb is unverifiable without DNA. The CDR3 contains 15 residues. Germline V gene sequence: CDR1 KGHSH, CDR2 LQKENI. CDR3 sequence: CASSPGDTHTGELFF.

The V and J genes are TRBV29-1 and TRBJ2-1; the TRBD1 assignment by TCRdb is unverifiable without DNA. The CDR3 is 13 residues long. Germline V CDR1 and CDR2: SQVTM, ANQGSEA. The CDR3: CSVESRGGNEQFF.

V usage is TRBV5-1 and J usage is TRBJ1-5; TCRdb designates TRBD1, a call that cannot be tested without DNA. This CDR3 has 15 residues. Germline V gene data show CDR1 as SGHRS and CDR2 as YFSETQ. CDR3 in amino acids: CASSSGDRENQPQHF.

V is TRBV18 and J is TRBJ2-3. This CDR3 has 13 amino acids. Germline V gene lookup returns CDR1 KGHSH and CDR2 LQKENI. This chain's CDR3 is CASSPLTADTQYF. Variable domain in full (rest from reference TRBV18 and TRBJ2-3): NAGVMQNPRHLVRRRGQEARLRCSPMKGHSHVYWYRQLPEEGLKFMVYLQKENIIDESGMPKERFSAEFPKEGPSILRIQQVVRGDSAAYFCASSPLTADTQYFGPGTRLTVL.

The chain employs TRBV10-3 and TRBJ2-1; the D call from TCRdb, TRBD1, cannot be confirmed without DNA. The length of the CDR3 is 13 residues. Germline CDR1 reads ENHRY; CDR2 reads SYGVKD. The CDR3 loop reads CATTGQGKNEQFF.

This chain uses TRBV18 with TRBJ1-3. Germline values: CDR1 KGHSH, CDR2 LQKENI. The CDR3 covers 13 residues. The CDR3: CASSPDVGNTIYF.

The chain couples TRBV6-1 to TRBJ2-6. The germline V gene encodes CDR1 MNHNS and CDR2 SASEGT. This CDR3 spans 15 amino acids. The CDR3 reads CASSLTVTGANVLTF.

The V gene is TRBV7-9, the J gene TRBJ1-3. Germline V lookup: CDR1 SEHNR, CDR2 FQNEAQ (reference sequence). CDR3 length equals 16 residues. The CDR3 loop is CASSLEGPRMGNTIYF.

The chain's CDR3 is CASSLEGSTSTDTQYF. The chain uses TRBV7-9 and TRBJ2-3. This CDR3 comprises 16 residues. Germline loops: CDR1 SEHNR, CDR2 FQNEAQ (reference sequence).

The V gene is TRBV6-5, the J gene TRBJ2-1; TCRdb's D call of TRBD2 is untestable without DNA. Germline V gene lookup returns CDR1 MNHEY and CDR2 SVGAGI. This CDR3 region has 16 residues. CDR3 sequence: CASSYSLAGLYNEQFF.

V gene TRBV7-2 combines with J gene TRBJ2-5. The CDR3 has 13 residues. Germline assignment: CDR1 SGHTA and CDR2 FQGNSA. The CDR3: CASARGVSETQYF.